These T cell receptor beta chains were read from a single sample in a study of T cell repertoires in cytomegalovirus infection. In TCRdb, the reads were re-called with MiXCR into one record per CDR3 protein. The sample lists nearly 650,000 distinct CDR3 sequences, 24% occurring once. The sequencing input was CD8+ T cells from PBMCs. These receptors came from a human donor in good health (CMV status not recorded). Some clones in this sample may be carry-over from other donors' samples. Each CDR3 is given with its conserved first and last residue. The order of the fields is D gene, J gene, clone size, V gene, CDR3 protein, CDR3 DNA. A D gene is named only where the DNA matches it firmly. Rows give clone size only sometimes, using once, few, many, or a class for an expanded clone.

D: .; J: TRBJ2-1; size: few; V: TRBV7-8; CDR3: CASSRREEQFF; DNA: TGTGCCAGCAGCCGTCGGGAGGAGCAGTTCTTC
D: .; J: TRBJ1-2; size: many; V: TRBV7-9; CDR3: CASSAPRLNYGYTF; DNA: TGTGCCAGCAGCGCCCCTCGGTTAAACTATGGCTACACCTTC
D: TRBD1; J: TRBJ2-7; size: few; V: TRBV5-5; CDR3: CASSWTGGRYEQYF; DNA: TGTGCCAGCAGCTGGACAGGGGGCCGCTACGAGCAGTACTTC
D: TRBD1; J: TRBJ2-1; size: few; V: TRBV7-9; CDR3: CASSSAKRQGDDNEQFF; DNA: TGTGCCAGCAGCTCAGCAAAAAGGCAGGGGGATGACAATGAGCAGTTCTTC
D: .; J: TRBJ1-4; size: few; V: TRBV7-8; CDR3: CASTRGVFNEKLFF; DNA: TGTGCCAGCACTCGGGGGGTTTTTAATGAAAAACTGTTTTTT
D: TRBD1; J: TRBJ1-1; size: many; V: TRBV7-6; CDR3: CASSPGQGRGNTEAFF; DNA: TGTGCCAGCAGCCCCGGACAGGGGAGAGGGAACACTGAAGCTTTCTTT
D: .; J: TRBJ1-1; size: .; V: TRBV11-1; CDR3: CASSYLGEAFF; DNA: TGTGCCAGCAGCTACCTCGGAGAAGCTTTCTTT
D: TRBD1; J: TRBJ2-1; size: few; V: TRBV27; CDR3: CASSDGQGLMKQFF; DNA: TGTGCCAGCAGTGATGGACAGGGGCTTATGAAGCAGTTCTTC
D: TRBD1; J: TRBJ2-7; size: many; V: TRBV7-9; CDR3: CASSLGDSPYEQYF; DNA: TGTGCCAGCAGCTTAGGGGACAGCCCCTACGAGCAGTACTTC
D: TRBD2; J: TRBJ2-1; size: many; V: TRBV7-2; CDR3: CASSWSGGNNEQFF; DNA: TGTGCCAGCAGCTGGAGCGGGGGGAACAATGAGCAGTTCTTC
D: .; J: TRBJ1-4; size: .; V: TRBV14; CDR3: CASSQRRGNEKLFF; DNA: TGTGCCAGCAGCCAAAGGCGGGGGAATGAAAAACTGTTTTTT